This is a list of T cell receptor beta chains from one sample in a study of beta chain features in type 1 diabetes. The repertoire was sequenced with immunoSEQ multiplex PCR; TCRdb's copy has only in-frame clones and lacks some. The sample has approximately 340,000 clones, about 15% seen once. Sequencing was carried out using naive CD4+ T cells from blood. The receptors here all came from a young woman in good health. Both conserved end residues are trimmed from each CDR3. Clone size is not always given. Where it is, it says once, few, many or a class for expanded clones.

CDR3	V	J	length	size
ASSIGLAGADTQY	TRBV19	TRBJ2-3	13	few
ASSQYTSGRGETQY	TRBV23-1	TRBJ2-5	14	-
ASSLGTGVYEQY	TRBV6-6	TRBJ2-7	12	once
ASSSPASEQF	TRBV9	TRBJ2-1	10	few
ASSLAGLVETQY	TRBV7-3	TRBJ2-5	12	-
ASSLMLLKRESLRETQY	TRBV7-9	TRBJ2-5	17	-
ASSAGQGPYEQY	TRBV9	TRBJ2-7	12	few
ASRSDGSLYNEQF	TRBV30	TRBJ2-1	13	-
ASSLTGGPISGYT	TRBV7-9	TRBJ1-2	13	-
ASSTGPIPDTQY	TRBV6-6	TRBJ2-3	12	few
ASSPYQGAGAGELF	TRBV14	TRBJ2-2	14	few
ASSRTSGRVWADTQY	TRBV28	TRBJ2-3	15	once
ASSPSSGGTDTQY	TRBV18	TRBJ2-3	13	few
ASHQGPAGGQY	TRBV28	TRBJ2-7	11	few
ASRPTTLGSHNEQF	TRBV5-1	TRBJ2-1	14	-
SVEIRDRGFGYT	TRBV29-1	TRBJ1-2	12	-
SVGQGGMYEQY	TRBV29-1	TRBJ2-7	11	few
ASSDSGSGSSGIQY	TRBV6-4	TRBJ2-4	14	-
AWASGPLTDTQY	TRBV30	TRBJ2-3	12	-
SVGGKNIQY	TRBV29-1	TRBJ2-4	9	few
AWLRQGNYEQY	TRBV30	TRBJ2-7	11	few
ASSKRLAGANEQF	TRBV2	TRBJ2-1	13	few
AWSSREGVEELF	TRBV30	TRBJ2-2	12	few
ASNLGRRQPQH	TRBV6-1	TRBJ1-5	11	-
ASSPKTGTGRNEQF	TRBV5-1	TRBJ2-1	14	few
ASRLAGSGRQTQY	TRBV28	TRBJ2-5	13	few
ASSLSVYEQY	TRBV7-2	TRBJ2-7	10	few
ASSLAGGVGPTPWEQY	TRBV28	TRBJ2-7	16	-
ASSYAGQPQH	TRBV6-5	TRBJ1-5	10	-
ATSRSHRQGNEQY	TRBV15	TRBJ2-7	13	-
ATHPREANEKLF	TRBV18	TRBJ1-4	12	few
ASSATGTSGIDEQF	TRBV9	TRBJ2-1	14	few
ASSLVGSGRGVINEQF	TRBV7-9	TRBJ2-1	16	-
SAAGVKKLF	TRBV20-1	TRBJ1-4	9	-
AILGQGTYEQY	TRBV10-3	TRBJ2-7	11	-
ASSLTSGLNNEQF	TRBV5-1	TRBJ2-1	13	few